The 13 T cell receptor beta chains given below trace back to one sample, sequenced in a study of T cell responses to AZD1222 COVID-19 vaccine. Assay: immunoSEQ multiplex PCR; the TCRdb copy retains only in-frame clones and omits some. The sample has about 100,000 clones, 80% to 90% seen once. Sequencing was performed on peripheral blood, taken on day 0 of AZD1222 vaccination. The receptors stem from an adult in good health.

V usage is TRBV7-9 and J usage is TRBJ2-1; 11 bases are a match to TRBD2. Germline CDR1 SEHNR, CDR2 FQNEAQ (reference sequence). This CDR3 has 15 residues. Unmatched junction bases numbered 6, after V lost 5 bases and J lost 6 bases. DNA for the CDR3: TGTGCCAGCAGCCAAACTAGCGGGAGAGGCAATGAGCAGTTCTTC. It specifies CASSQTSGRGNEQFF.

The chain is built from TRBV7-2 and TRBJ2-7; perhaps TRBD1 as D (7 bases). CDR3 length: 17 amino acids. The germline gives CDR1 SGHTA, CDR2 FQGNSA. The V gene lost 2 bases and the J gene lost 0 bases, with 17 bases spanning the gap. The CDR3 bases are TGTGCCAGCAGCTTAAACCCAGGGGGGACTGTCTCCTACGAGCAGTACTTC. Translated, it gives CASSLNPGGTVSYEQYF.

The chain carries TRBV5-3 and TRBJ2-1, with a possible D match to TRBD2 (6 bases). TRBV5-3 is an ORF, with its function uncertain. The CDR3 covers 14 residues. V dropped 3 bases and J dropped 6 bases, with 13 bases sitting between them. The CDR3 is CARSSLPRGNEQFF. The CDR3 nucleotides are TGTGCCAGAAGCTCCCTCCCGCGGGGCAATGAGCAGTTCTTC.

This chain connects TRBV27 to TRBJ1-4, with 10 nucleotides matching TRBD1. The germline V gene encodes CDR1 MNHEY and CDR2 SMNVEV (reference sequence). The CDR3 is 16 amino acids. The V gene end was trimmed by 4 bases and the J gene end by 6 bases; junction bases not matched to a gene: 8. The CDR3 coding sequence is TGTGCCAGCAGTTCCCGGGACAGGGGAGTGCATGAAAAACTGTTTTTT. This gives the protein CASSSRDRGVHEKLFF.

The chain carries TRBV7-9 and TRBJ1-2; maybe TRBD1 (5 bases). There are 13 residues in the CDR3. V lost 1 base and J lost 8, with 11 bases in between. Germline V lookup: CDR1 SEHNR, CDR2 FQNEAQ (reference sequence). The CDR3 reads CASSLGGVEGYTF. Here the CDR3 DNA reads TGTGCCAGCAGCTTAGGGGGCGTGGAAGGCTACACCTTC.

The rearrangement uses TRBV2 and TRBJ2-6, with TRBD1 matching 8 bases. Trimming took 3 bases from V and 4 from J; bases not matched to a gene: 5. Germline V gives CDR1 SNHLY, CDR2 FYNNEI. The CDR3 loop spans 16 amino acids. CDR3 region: CASSDRGLAGANVLTF. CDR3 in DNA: TGTGCCAGCAGTGACAGGGGGCTAGCCGGGGCCAACGTCCTGACTTTC.

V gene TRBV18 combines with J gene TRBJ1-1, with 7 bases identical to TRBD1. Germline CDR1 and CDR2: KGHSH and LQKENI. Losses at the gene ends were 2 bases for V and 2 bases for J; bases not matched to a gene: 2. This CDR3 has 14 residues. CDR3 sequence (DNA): TGTGCCAGCTCACCAAACAGGGGTAACACTGAAGCTTTCTTT. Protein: CASSPNRGNTEAFF.

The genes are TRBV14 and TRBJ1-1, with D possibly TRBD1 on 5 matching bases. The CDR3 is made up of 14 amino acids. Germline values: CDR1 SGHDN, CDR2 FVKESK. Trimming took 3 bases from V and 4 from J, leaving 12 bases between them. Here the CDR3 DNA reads TGTGCCAGCAGCCAGGAACTGGGGGGCACTGAAGCTTTCTTT. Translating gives CASSQELGGTEAFF.

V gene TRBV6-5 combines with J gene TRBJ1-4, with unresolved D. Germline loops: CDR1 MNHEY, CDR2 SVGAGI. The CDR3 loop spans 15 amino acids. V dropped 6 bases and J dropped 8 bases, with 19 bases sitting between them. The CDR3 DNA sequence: TGTGCCAGCAGCCGTCAATTCGGGTATGGGGAAAAACTGTTTTTT. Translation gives CASSRQFGYGEKLFF.

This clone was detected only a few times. CDR3 sequence: CASSLRGTGGQPQHF. CDR3 nucleotide sequence: TGTGCCAGCAGTTTAAGAGGGACAGGGGGTCAGCCCCAGCATTTT. The rearrangement links TRBV27 to TRBJ1-5, with TRBD1 matching 11 bases. The CDR3 length is 15 residues. Germline V gene data show CDR1 as MNHEY and CDR2 as SMNVEV (reference sequence). The ends lost 2 bases at V and 6 bases at J; junction bases unmatched: 3.

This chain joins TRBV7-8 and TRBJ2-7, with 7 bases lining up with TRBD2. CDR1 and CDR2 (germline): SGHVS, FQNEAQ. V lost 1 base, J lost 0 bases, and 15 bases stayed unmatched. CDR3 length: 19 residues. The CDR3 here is CASSLGVLRVAGDSYEQYF. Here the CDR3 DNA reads TGTGCCAGCAGCTTAGGGGTCCTTAGGGTTGCGGGAGACTCCTACGAGCAGTACTTC.

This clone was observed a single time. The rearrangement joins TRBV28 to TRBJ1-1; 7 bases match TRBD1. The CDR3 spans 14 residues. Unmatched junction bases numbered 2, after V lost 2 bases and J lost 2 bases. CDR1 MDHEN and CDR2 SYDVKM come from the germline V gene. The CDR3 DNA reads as TGTGCCAGCAGTTTACGGGACAGTAACACTGAAGCTTTCTTT. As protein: CASSLRDSNTEAFF.

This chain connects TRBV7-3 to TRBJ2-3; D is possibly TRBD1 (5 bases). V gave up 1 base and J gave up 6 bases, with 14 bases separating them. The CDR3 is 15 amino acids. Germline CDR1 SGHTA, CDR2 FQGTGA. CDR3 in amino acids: CASSLRQGTRDTQYF. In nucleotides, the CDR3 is TGTGCCAGCAGCTTAAGGCAGGGAACGAGGGATACGCAGTATTTT. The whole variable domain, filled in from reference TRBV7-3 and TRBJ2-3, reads GAGVSQTPSNKVTEKGKYVELRCDPISGHTALYWYRQSLGQGPEFLIYFQGTGAADDSGLPNDRFFAVRPEGSVSTLKIQRTERGDSAVYLCASSLRQGTRDTQYFGPGTRLTVL.